The next 17 T cell receptor beta chains were all read from a single sample in a study of cytomegalovirus exposure and HLA in healthy donors (dated by TCRdb to 2017 to 2019). The method was the immunoSEQ multiplex PCR assay. For the multiplex PCR, a mixture combining 60 forward primers for TCR Vbeta segments and 13 reverse primers for TCR Jbeta segments was used. The source is immuneACCESS, and TCRdb retained only in-frame sequences with V and J called. Part of the clones is not carried over; for the studies checked, unresolved V genes explain less than half of this, and the remainder is unexplained. Counted in this sample were about 150,000 clones; 70% to 85% of them appeared once. The biggest ten clones account for approximately 1.5% of the sample. Sequenced: PBMCs. The receptors originated from a male donor in good health and CMV-seronegative.

This chain joins TRBV9 and TRBJ2-5, with 9 bases aligning to TRBD2. Trimming took 0 bases from V and 5 from J; bases not matched to a gene: 8. The CDR3 sequence is 16 residues long. Germline values: CDR1 SGDLS, CDR2 YYNGEE. CDR3 residues: CASSVGSSGSRETQYF. Here the CDR3 DNA reads TGTGCCAGCAGCGTAGGGAGTAGCGGGAGTCGGGAGACCCAGTACTTC.

V and J are TRBV9 and TRBJ1-2; D is uncertain. The CDR3 totals 19 residues. The V end was cut by 4 bases, the J end by 2 bases, with 27 bases between. Per the germline V gene, CDR1 is SGDLS and CDR2 is YYNGEE. CDR3 sequence (DNA): TGTGCCAGCAGCCGGGTGGGAATTGGCGGGAACTCGGCGAACTATGGCTACACCTTC. This gives the protein CASSRVGIGGNSANYGYTF.

CDR3 residues: CASSLVGQGAPTDTQYF. CDR3 DNA sequence: TGTGCCAGCAGCTTAGTTGGACAGGGGGCGCCGACAGATACGCAGTATTTT. The chain is built from TRBV7-2 and TRBJ2-3; 11 bases match TRBD1. Germline V gives CDR1 SGHTA, CDR2 FQGNSA. CDR3 length equals 17 residues. The ends lost 1 base at V and 3 bases at J; junction bases unmatched: 6.

This clone was seen a handful of times. The chain links TRBV5-4 to TRBJ2-7, with 8 bases aligning to TRBD2. V trimming: 2 bases; J trimming: 4 bases; junction bases outside the gene matches: 5. Per the germline V gene, CDR1 is SGHNT and CDR2 is YYREEE (reference sequence). CDR3 length: 14 amino acids. In DNA form, the CDR3 reads TGTGCCAGCAGCTTATCGGGAGGGAATTACGAGCAGTACTTC. Residues: CASSLSGGNYEQYF.

The genes are TRBV27 and TRBJ2-3; TRBD2 matches at 12 bases. The CDR3 contains 16 residues. Germline loops: CDR1 MNHEY, CDR2 SMNVEV (reference sequence). V shed 1 base and J 10 bases; nucleotides not matched to a gene: 9. CDR3 in amino acids: CASSLFFPGLAGPQYF. CDR3 nucleotides: TGTGCCAGCAGTTTATTCTTCCCGGGACTAGCGGGCCCGCAGTATTTT.

The V and J genes are TRBV9 and TRBJ2-3, with D possibly being TRBD1 (5 bases). Germline CDR1 reads SGDLS; CDR2 reads YYNGEE. Trimming cost V 0 bases and J 2 bases, with 13 bases left between them. This CDR3 has 16 amino acids. As DNA, the CDR3 is TGTGCCAGCAGCGTAGAAGGGCAGGGCCACACAGATACGCAGTATTTT. It is translated as CASSVEGQGHTDTQYF. Based on the CDR3 plus reference TRBV9 and TRBJ2-3, the full variable domain is DSGVTQTPKHLITATGQRVTLRCSPRSGDLSVYWYQQSLDQGLQFLIQYYNGEERAKGNILERFSAQQFPDLHSELNLSSLELGDSALYFCASSVEGQGHTDTQYFGPGTRLTVL.

The chain uses TRBV6-5 and TRBJ1-1; D is undetermined. The V end was cut by 6 bases, the J end by 8 bases, with 16 bases between. Germline CDR1 MNHEY, CDR2 SVGAGI. This CDR3 is 13 amino acids long. This CDR3 is CASSQAGVAEAFF. The CDR3 bases are TGTGCCAGCAGCCAGGCGGGTGTCGCGGAAGCTTTCTTT.

The chain uses TRBV2 and TRBJ2-1; D is possibly TRBD1 (6 bases). The CDR3 contains 12 residues. Trimming took 0 bases from V and 15 from J, leaving 12 bases between them. Germline CDR1 SNHLY, CDR2 FYNNEI. CDR3 protein: CASSEAQGNRFF. CDR3 DNA: TGTGCCAGCAGTGAAGCGCAGGGGAATCGGTTCTTC.

The genes are TRBV10-1 and TRBJ1-5; 9 bases are a match to TRBD1. V was clipped by 5 bases and J by 6 bases; unmatched bases: 14. Germline V gene lookup returns CDR1 WNHNN and CDR2 SYGVQD (reference sequence). The CDR3 has 17 residues. CDR3 sequence (DNA): TGCGCCAGCAGTCCTGATCCACAGGGGGCATCGGGTCAGCCCCAGCATTTT. Translated: CASSPDPQGASGQPQHF.

On this clone itself: One end of the junction varies from germline; a read error may be responsible. V gene TRBV7-2 combines with J gene TRBJ2-7; TRBD2 matches at 9 bases. Per germline, CDR1 SGHTA and CDR2 FQGNSA. This CDR3 has 15 residues. In DNA form, the CDR3 reads TGTGCCAGCAGCCTAGCGGGGACAAGCTCCTACGAGCAGTACTTC. Translation: CASSLAGTSSYEQYF.

This sequence joins TRBV29-1 and TRBJ1-4, with TRBD1 identical over 8 bases. The germline CDR1 and CDR2 sequences are SQVTM and ANQGSEA. The CDR3 extends over 13 amino acids. Trimming cost V 4 bases and J 11 bases; bases outside gene matches: 9. The CDR3 bases are TGCAGCGTTGCGGGACAGGTGGACGGGAAACTGTTTTTT. It codes for CSVAGQVDGKLFF.

This clone was detected only a few times. The rearrangement joins TRBV9 to TRBJ2-7; 9 bases align to TRBD2. There are 15 residues in the CDR3. The ends lost 4 bases at V and 3 bases at J; junction bases unmatched: 8. Germline CDR1 and CDR2: SGDLS and YYNGEE. The CDR3 region has the DNA TGTGCCAGCAGCCGGGGTAGCGGGGGTCTCTACGAGCAGTACTTC. It is translated as CASSRGSGGLYEQYF.

The table lists this clone with a few counts. The rearrangement links TRBV5-1 to TRBJ1-4; possible D gene TRBD1, 5 bases. Germline V gene lookup returns CDR1 SGHRS and CDR2 YFSETQ. The CDR3 runs 13 residues. The V end lost 0 bases, the J end lost 12 bases, and 12 bases lay between the germline ends. CDR3 protein: CASSLATGGELFF. Written as DNA, the CDR3 is TGCGCCAGCAGCTTGGCAACCGGAGGGGAACTGTTTTTT. The full variable domain, in which reference TRBV5-1 and TRBJ1-4 provide the parts outside the CDR3, is KAGVTQTPRYLIKTRGQQVTLSCSPISGHRSVSWYQQTPGQGLQFLFEYFSETQRNKGNFPGRFSGRQFSNSRSEMNVSTLELGDSALYLCASSLATGGELFFGSGTQLSVL.

This chain uses TRBV11-2 with TRBJ2-1; D possibly corresponds to TRBD2 (6 bases). CDR3 length: 15 residues. Deletions cut 3 bases from V and 0 bases from J, with 9 bases between. Per the germline V gene, CDR1 is SGHAT and CDR2 is FQNNGV. CDR3: CASSFRGGSYNEQFF. CDR3 DNA: TGTGCCAGCAGCTTTAGGGGAGGCTCCTACAATGAGCAGTTCTTC.

The chain employs TRBV7-8 and TRBJ1-2, with D possibly TRBD1 on 5 matching bases. Looked up from germline, CDR1 is SGHVS and CDR2 is FQNEAQ. The CDR3 is 17 amino acids. The ends were cut back, 5 bases at V and 8 bases at J, with 27 bases in the middle. CDR3: CASSPEAPGVSIYGYTF. The CDR3 region has the DNA TGTGCCAGCAGCCCCGAGGCCCCGGGGGTATCGATATACGGCTACACCTTC.

The rearrangement joins TRBV6-1 to TRBJ1-1; D possibly corresponds to TRBD1 (5 bases). CDR1 is MNHNS and CDR2 is SASEGT in the germline V gene. CDR3 length equals 12 residues. The germline V and J ends were trimmed by 7 bases and 3 bases, with 9 bases remaining between them. The CDR3 DNA follows: TGTGCCAGCACCCTGACAGACACTGAAGCTTTCTTT. Translated, it gives CASTLTDTEAFF.

The rearrangement joins TRBV6-5 to TRBJ1-3; D is possibly TRBD1 (5 bases). The CDR3 contains 15 residues. V was trimmed by 4 bases and J by 0 bases, leaving 10 bases between them. Germline V gene lookup returns CDR1 MNHEY and CDR2 SVGAGI. CDR3 in amino acids: CASSFRVTSGNTIYF. The CDR3, as DNA: TGTGCCAGCAGTTTCAGGGTGACCTCTGGAAACACCATATATTTT.